The sequence of this T cell receptor beta chain was determined in a study of blood T cell repertoires in COVID-19. Study summary: The samples span acute and convalescent COVID-19 from the United States, Italy and Spain.

This table comes from immunoSEQ multiplex PCR, and its TCRdb copy is limited to in-frame clones, with some not included. The sample lists 400,000 or so clones, roughly 90% occurring once. The CDR3 is 15 amino acids. Trimming at V came to 0 bases and at J to 5 bases, leaving 6 bases not matched to a gene. The receptor's source is a middle-aged woman with acute COVID-19. The sample comprised PBMCs or T cells enriched from blood (not recorded which). V is TRBV23-1 and J is TRBJ1-1, with 7 bases aligning to TRBD1. TRBV23-1 is an open reading frame whose function is uncertain. The DNA for the CDR3 is TGCGCCAGCAGTCAATCAAGGGGGCGTTCAACTGAAGCTTTCTTT. It encodes CASSQSRGRSTEAFF.